The 30 T cell receptor beta chains below were found in one sample sequenced in a study of radiation and T cells in renal cell carcinoma. The time point here: blood 4 weeks post-SBRT, at nephrectomy. Treatment indicated: 15 Gy SBRT to primary tumor, nephrectomy 4 weeks later. The protocol was immunoSEQ multiplex PCR, while the TCRdb copy is restricted to in-frame clones and leaves out a portion. In the table there are approximately 170,000 clones, 88% of which are singletons. The sequencing here drew on blood, taken from a patient whose treatment included radiotherapy and nephrectomy. The receptor set was obtained from a woman in her forties or fifties with renal cell carcinoma.

J is TRBJ1-6 and V is TRBV7-2; the D gene is possibly TRBD1 (5 bases). The germline V and J ends were trimmed by 4 bases and 7 bases, with 14 bases remaining between them. Germline V gene lookup returns CDR1 SGHTA and CDR2 FQGNSA. CDR3 length: 15 amino acids. In DNA form, the CDR3 reads TGTGCCAGCAGCTCCCTCGGGACCGGCAATTCACCCCTCCACTTT. Translation gives CASSSLGTGNSPLHF.

The chain recombines TRBV6-5 with TRBJ1-1; a possible D gene is TRBD1 (5 bases). V was cut by 5 bases and J by 6 bases, with 13 bases left in between. Looked up from germline, CDR1 is MNHEY and CDR2 is SVGAGI. The CDR3 sequence is 13 residues long. CDR3 amino acids: CASSPRGAAEAFF. For the CDR3, the DNA is TGTGCCAGCAGTCCTCGAGGGGCCGCTGAAGCTTTCTTT.

J is TRBJ2-1 and V is TRBV19, with a possible D match to TRBD1 (6 bases). The CDR3 runs 15 residues. The V end was cut by 4 bases, the J end by 4 bases, with 14 bases between. Germline CDR1 is LNHDA and CDR2 is SQIVND (reference sequence). The CDR3 here is CASSTGVGRYNEQFF. In DNA form, the CDR3 reads TGTGCCAGTAGTACAGGGGTGGGACGGTACAATGAGCAGTTCTTC.

The sample holds one count of this clone. The chain recombines TRBV13 with TRBJ2-7, with D tentatively TRBD1 (6 bases). The ends were cut back, 5 bases at V and 1 base at J, with 9 bases in the middle. CDR1 PRHDT and CDR2 FYEKMQ come from the germline V gene (reference sequence). The CDR3 is made up of 13 amino acids. DNA of the CDR3: TGTGCCAGCAGCCAGGGGAGTTCCTACGAGCAGTACTTC. Protein product: CASSQGSSYEQYF.

V gene TRBV7-8 combines with J gene TRBJ1-1; D remains ambiguous. V was pared by 1 base and J by 1 base, with 7 bases between. Per germline, CDR1 SGHVS and CDR2 FQNEAQ. The length of the CDR3 is 14 residues. The CDR3 sequence is CASSLETRNTEAFF. In nucleotides, the CDR3 is TGTGCCAGCAGCTTAGAGACAAGGAACACTGAAGCTTTCTTT.

The DNA for the CDR3 is TGTGCCAGCAGTTACTCTCCGGGGAGGTTAGATACGCAGTATTTT. Its protein product is CASSYSPGRLDTQYF. The J gene is TRBJ2-3, the V gene TRBV6-5; D might be TRBD2 (6 bases). CDR3 length: 15 amino acids. V dropped 0 bases and J dropped 5 bases, with 12 bases sitting between them. CDR1 is MNHEY, CDR2 SVGAGI, per germline.

This clone was seen only once. A much larger clone sits a single nucleotide away, making a read error possible. The chain couples TRBV5-1 to TRBJ1-1; D gene ambiguous. This CDR3 is 14 amino acids long. Germline V gene sequence: CDR1 SGHRS, CDR2 YFSETQ. Trimming stripped 4 bases from V and 1 base from J, with 11 bases between. As DNA, the CDR3 is TGCGCCAGCAGCCAAAAGTGGGGGAACACTGAAGCTTTCTTT. Translated: CASSQKWGNTEAFF.

The gene calls are TRBV18 and TRBJ1-6; tentative D call: TRBD1 (5 bases). The germline V gene has CDR1 KGHSH and CDR2 LQKENI. This CDR3 has 14 amino acids. Between the trimmed V and J ends, which lost 2 bases and 6 bases, there was a span of 8 bases. The CDR3 DNA follows: TGTGCCAGCTCACCAGAGACAGCTAATTCACCCCTCCACTTT. Its protein is CASSPETANSPLHF.

The chain joins TRBV29-1 to TRBJ1-1; TRBD1 aligns across 10 bases. The germline gives CDR1 SQVTM, CDR2 ANQGSEA. V lost 5 bases and J lost 4; bases outside the gene matches: 4. The CDR3 consists of 13 residues. Here the CDR3 DNA reads TGCAGCGTTTGGGGACAGGGGCCCACTGAAGCTTTCTTT. It translates to CSVWGQGPTEAFF.

This chain links TRBV6-1 with TRBJ2-3; the D gene is possibly TRBD1 (6 bases). V lost 2 bases to trimming and J lost 0 bases, with 15 bases between them. Germline V gene data show CDR1 as MNHNS and CDR2 as SASEGT. This CDR3 is 17 amino acids long. The CDR3: CASSESGAGFSTDTQYF. CDR3 nucleotides: TGTGCCAGCAGTGAATCAGGGGCGGGTTTTAGCACAGATACGCAGTATTTT.

The rearrangement uses TRBV7-9 and TRBJ1-3; 7 bases are a match to TRBD1. The CDR3 covers 18 residues. The V and J ends lost 3 bases and 4 bases, in that order; junction bases with no gene match: 15. Per germline, CDR1 SEHNR and CDR2 FQNEAQ (reference sequence). Here the CDR3 DNA reads TGTGCCAGCAGCTTTATGCCGACGACAGGGTTACGGGGAAACACCATATATTTT. Translated: CASSFMPTTGLRGNTIYF. The full variable domain, completed using reference TRBV7-9 and TRBJ1-3, is DTGVSQNPRHKITKRGQNVTFRCDPISEHNRLYWYRQTLGQGPEFLTYFQNEAQLEKSRLLSDRFSAERPKGSFSTLEIQRTEQGDSAMYLCASSFMPTTGLRGNTIYFGEGSWLTVV.

This clone was seen just once. The chain combines TRBV5-1 with TRBJ1-1; 7 positions match TRBD1. Trimming cost V 3 bases and J 0 bases; bases outside gene matches: 8. The CDR3 consists of 16 residues. Germline V lookup: CDR1 SGHRS, CDR2 YFSETQ. The CDR3 DNA reads as TGCGCCAGCAGCTCCGACAGGGCCTATCTGAACACTGAAGCTTTCTTT. Encoded protein: CASSSDRAYLNTEAFF.

The chain recombines TRBV5-6 with TRBJ1-5; no reliable D call. Germline loops: CDR1 SGHDT, CDR2 YYEEEE. The germline V and J ends were trimmed by 7 bases and 4 bases, with 15 bases remaining between them. The CDR3 extends over 14 amino acids. DNA for the CDR3: TGTGCCAGCGGCCGGGGTAAGCAGAATCAGCCCCAGCATTTT. Its protein product is CASGRGKQNQPQHF. Based on the CDR3 plus reference TRBV5-6 and TRBJ1-5, the full variable domain is DAGVTQSPTHLIKTRGQQVTLRCSPKSGHDTVSWYQQALGQGPQFIFQYYEEEERQRGNFPDRFSGHQFPNYSSELNVNALLLGDSALYLCASGRGKQNQPQHFGDGTRLSIL.

V and J are TRBV6-5 and TRBJ2-7; D unclear. The CDR3 covers 14 residues. Trimming removed 5 bases at V and 2 bases at J, with 13 bases between. Germline values: CDR1 MNHEY, CDR2 SVGAGI. The CDR3 DNA reads as TGTGCCAGCAGTCCACGCGTTCTAGCCTACGAGCAGTACTTC. Translating it yields CASSPRVLAYEQYF.

The chain links TRBV5-4 to TRBJ1-1; D gene unclear. The CDR3 totals 14 residues. The V end lost 1 base, the J end lost 1 base, and 8 bases lay between the germline ends. Germline lookup yields CDR1 SGHNT and CDR2 YYREEE (reference sequence). This CDR3 reads CASSLLQKNTEAFF. The DNA of the CDR3 is TGTGCCAGCAGCTTGCTACAGAAGAACACTGAAGCTTTCTTT.

With regard to this clone: Its ends do not fully match the called genes, so a read error is possible. J is TRBJ2-5 and V is TRBV6-1, with 13 bases matching TRBD2. Germline V gives CDR1 MNHNS, CDR2 SASEGT. The CDR3 runs to 16 residues. This CDR3 reads CASREGLAGETKTQYF. DNA of the CDR3: TGTGCCAGCAGAGAAGGACTAGCGGGGGAGACAAAGACCCAGTACTTC.

V and J are TRBV4-2 and TRBJ2-1; 10 bases are shared with TRBD2. Germline loops: CDR1 LGHNA, CDR2 YNFKEQ. The CDR3 length is 17 residues. V dropped 3 bases and J dropped 8; count of bases not matched to a gene: 13. The DNA of the CDR3 is TGTGCCAGCAGCCAGGACGTGCGAACTAGCGGGGCCGATGAGCAGTTCTTC. Residues: CASSQDVRTSGADEQFF.

CDR3: CASSPGLSSYEQYF. In DNA form, the CDR3 reads TGTGCCAGCAGCCCGGGACTCTCCTCCTACGAGCAGTACTTC. This chain uses TRBV7-2 with TRBJ2-7; a weak D match, TRBD2 (6 bases). The CDR3 loop spans 14 amino acids. Trimming took off 5 bases at V and 0 bases at J, with 11 bases between the two ends. Germline V gene data show CDR1 as SGHTA and CDR2 as FQGNSA.

The V and J genes are TRBV6-1 and TRBJ1-2, with D possibly TRBD1 on 5 matching bases. From germline, CDR1 is MNHNS and CDR2 SASEGT. The CDR3 has 12 amino acids. Between the trimmed V and J ends, which lost 6 bases and 4 bases, there was a span of 9 bases. The CDR3 DNA follows: TGTGCCAGCAGCCAGACAGCCTATGGCTACACCTTC. Its protein product is CASSQTAYGYTF.

This clone is a singleton in its sample. The chain combines TRBV14 with TRBJ1-2, with D unclear. V lost 0 bases and J 4 bases, leaving 9 bases between the germline ends. Germline V gene sequence: CDR1 SGHDN, CDR2 FVKESK. This CDR3 has 14 amino acids. CDR3 nucleotide sequence: TGTGCCAGCAGCCAAGATCAGCGACCCTATGGCTACACCTTC. It is translated as CASSQDQRPYGYTF.

The chain links TRBV7-9 to TRBJ2-1, with 7 nucleotides matching TRBD2. Trimming removed 5 bases from V and 2 bases from J; junction bases left unmatched: 0. CDR1 is SEHNR and CDR2 is FQNEAQ in the germline V gene (reference sequence). The CDR3 totals 13 residues. This CDR3 is CASSSGTYNEQFF. CDR3 sequence (DNA): TGTGCCAGCAGCAGCGGGACCTACAATGAGCAGTTCTTC.

This chain connects TRBV7-3 to TRBJ1-4; D is unresolved. The germline V and J ends were trimmed by 5 bases and 8 bases, with 12 bases remaining between them. The CDR3 covers 13 residues. Germline assignment: CDR1 SGHTA and CDR2 FQGTGA. CDR3 DNA: TGTGCCAGCAGCCGGAAACGAGGGGAAAAACTGTTTTTT. Its translation is CASSRKRGEKLFF.

The chain links TRBV18 to TRBJ1-6; D not certain. The CDR3 length is 12 residues. Germline V CDR1 and CDR2: KGHSH, LQKENI. Trimming removed 3 bases at V and 5 bases at J, with 2 bases between. CDR3 coding DNA: TGTGCCAGCTCACCCGATAATTCACCCCTCCACTTT. Translated, it gives CASSPDNSPLHF.

J is TRBJ2-5 and V is TRBV28; TRBD1 aligns across 8 bases. The CDR3 is made up of 16 amino acids. Germline values: CDR1 MDHEN, CDR2 SYDVKM. V lost 6 bases, J lost 10 bases, and 19 bases stayed unmatched. The CDR3 DNA reads TGTGCCAGCAGCTCACCTGGACAGGGTCGGGGTCGTCTCCAGTACTTC. This sequence encodes CASSSPGQGRGRLQYF.

This clone was detected a few times. The chain carries TRBV19 and TRBJ1-3; D is undetermined. This CDR3 contains 14 residues. CDR1 is LNHDA and CDR2 is SQIVND in the germline V gene (reference sequence). Trimming pared 3 bases from V and 0 bases from J, leaving 6 bases between. CDR3 nucleotides: TGTGCCAGTAGTATCCAGTACTCTGGAAACACCATATATTTT. Translation: CASSIQYSGNTIYF.

The chain has TRBV7-9 and TRBJ1-4; the D gene is possibly TRBD1 (5 bases). CDR1 and CDR2 (germline): SEHNR, FQNEAQ (reference sequence). V was clipped by 7 bases and J by 8 bases, with 17 bases between them. CDR3 length: 14 amino acids. CDR3 protein: CASTSPWGEEKLFF. CDR3 DNA sequence: TGTGCCAGCACCTCACCATGGGGCGAGGAAAAACTGTTTTTT.

The rearrangement joins TRBV5-4 to TRBJ2-1; 7 bases agree with TRBD1. This CDR3 spans 16 amino acids. V was clipped by 0 bases and J by 2 bases; unmatched bases: 5. Germline-derived CDR1 and CDR2 are SGHNT and YYREEE (reference sequence). This CDR3 is CASSLVGQGAYNEQFF. CDR3 nucleotide sequence: TGTGCCAGCAGCTTGGTGGGCCAGGGGGCCTACAATGAGCAGTTCTTC.

This rearrangement joins TRBV7-6 to TRBJ2-5; D might be TRBD1 (5 bases). This CDR3 comprises 14 residues. Germline V gene lookup returns CDR1 SGHVS and CDR2 FNYEAQ. The ends were cut back, 5 bases at V and 4 bases at J, with 14 bases in the middle. The CDR3 bases are TGTGCCAGCAGCCTCCCACAGGAAATAGAGACCCAGTACTTC. Amino acid sequence: CASSLPQEIETQYF.

This rearrangement joins TRBV9 to TRBJ2-1, with a possible D match to TRBD2 (6 bases). The ends were cut back, 3 bases at V and 2 bases at J, with 9 bases in the middle. Germline V lookup: CDR1 SGDLS, CDR2 YYNGEE. The CDR3 consists of 14 residues. CDR3 DNA sequence: TGTGCCAGCAGCGGGGGACTGGCCTACAATGAGCAGTTCTTC. Its translation is CASSGGLAYNEQFF.

The CDR3 reads CATSRGQGTLNEQFF. For the CDR3, the DNA is TGTGCCACCAGCAGGGGACAGGGAACCCTCAATGAGCAGTTCTTC. The chain joins TRBV15 to TRBJ2-1; 9 bases agree with TRBD1. Germline V gives CDR1 LNHNV, CDR2 YYDKDF (reference sequence). The CDR3 runs to 15 residues. Trimming removed 3 bases from V and 6 bases from J; junction bases left unmatched: 6.